These 5 T cell receptor beta chains originate from one sample sequenced in a study of cytomegalovirus exposure and HLA in healthy donors. The PCR had 60 Vbeta and 13 Jbeta primers. The method was immunoSEQ multiplex PCR; TCRdb's version includes in-frame clones alone and lacks a portion of them. Of under 200,000 clones in the sample, around 77% were seen once. The sample was PBMCs. The receptors were gathered from a man in his thirties or forties in good health and CMV-seropositive.

Of note for this clone: The junction departs from the called germline gene at one end, perhaps through a read error. The chain combines TRBV2 with TRBJ1-5; TRBD1 matches at 7 bases. Per the germline V gene, CDR1 is SNHLY and CDR2 is FYNNEI. The CDR3 is 12 amino acids. CDR3 amino acids: CASSEGRDSANF. The CDR3 DNA follows: TGTGCCAGCAGTGAAGGCCGGGACAGCGCGAATTTT.

This clone was found a few times. The chain is built from TRBV4-3 and TRBJ2-7; TRBD1 aligns across 9 bases. The V and J ends lost 3 bases and 3 bases, in that order; junction bases with no gene match: 3. In germline, CDR1 is LGHNA, CDR2 YSLEER. CDR3 length: 14 amino acids. CDR3 sequence (DNA): TGCGCCAGCAGCCAGGGACAGGGTCACTACGAGCAGTACTTC. This translates into CASSQGQGHYEQYF.

The gene calls are TRBV6-5 and TRBJ1-4; 8 bases map to TRBD1. The CDR3 loop spans 14 amino acids. The junction had 4 bases not matched to a gene; V was cut back by 5 bases and J by 5 bases. Per the germline V gene, CDR1 is MNHEY and CDR2 is SVGAGI. CDR3 amino acids: CASSIRDRNEKLFF. CDR3 in DNA: TGTGCCAGCAGTATCCGGGACAGGAATGAAAAACTGTTTTTT.

This clone was seen a few times. The chain couples TRBV9 to TRBJ2-7, with 7 positions matching TRBD1. CDR1 is SGDLS, CDR2 YYNGEE, per germline. The V gene end was trimmed by 0 bases and the J gene end by 7 bases; junction bases not matched to a gene: 10. The CDR3 totals 15 residues. The CDR3 is CASSVVGGAPGEQYF. The DNA of the CDR3 is TGTGCCAGCAGCGTAGTAGGGGGCGCCCCGGGTGAGCAGTACTTC.

The genes are TRBV5-1 and TRBJ2-7; 9 bases match TRBD1. Trimming took 4 bases from V and 3 from J; bases not matched to a gene: 8. Germline V gives CDR1 SGHRS, CDR2 YFSETQ. The CDR3 totals 15 residues. CDR3 sequence (DNA): TGCGCCAGCAGCACCGCCGGGACAGGGAACTACGAGCAGTACTTC. Translating gives CASSTAGTGNYEQYF.